This T cell receptor (beta chain) was sequenced for a study of tumor-infiltrating lymphocytes in oesophageal squamous cell carcinoma. There are 13 residues in the CDR3. The germline V gene encodes CDR1 MNHEY and CDR2 SVGEGT. TCRdb independently ran MiXCR on the PCR reads; one entry per CDR3 protein. The sample shows about 19,000 distinct CDR3 sequences, 35% to 45% of them seen only once. The sequence was collected from a male donor with esophageal squamous cell carcinoma. The chain has TRBV6-2 or TRBV6-3 and TRBJ2-5; D is perhaps TRBD1 or TRBD2 (5 bases each). The J call is uncertain, as TRBJ2-7 better fits the DNA end. What was sequenced was esophageal tumor tissue. The CDR3 DNA sequence: TGTGCCAGCAAAGGAGGACAAGACTACGAGCAGTACTTC. Translated, it gives CASKGGQDYEQYF.